One and the same sample provided the 13 T cell receptor beta chains below, sequenced in a study of identical twins. A single record per CDR3 protein comes from TCRdb applying MiXCR to the 5' RACE reads. The sample includes 1.5 million to 2 million distinct CDR3 sequences, roughly a third of them seen just once. Source material: cord blood. The receptors derive from a newborn girl in good health.

This rearrangement joins TRBV4-2 to TRBJ2-7, with 9 bases lining up with TRBD2. Germline CDR1 and CDR2: LGHNA and YNFKEQ. The length of the CDR3 is 17 residues. V lost 0 bases to trimming and J lost 4 bases; unmatched junction nucleotides: 10. The CDR3 reads CASSQDLGRGGFYEQYF. For the CDR3, the DNA is TGTGCCAGCAGCCAAGATTTAGGGCGGGGGGGGTTTTACGAGCAGTACTTC.

The chain is built from TRBV20-1 and TRBJ2-1; 10 bases match TRBD2. The DNA matches TRBJ2-7 better at its end, which makes the J call doubtful. Germline CDR1 is DFQATT and CDR2 is SNEGSKA (reference sequence). This CDR3 comprises 13 residues. CDR3 nucleotide sequence: TGCAGTGTCAGTAGCGGGAGGTACAATGAGCAGTACTTC. It is translated as CSVSSGRYNEQYF.

The CDR3 nucleotides read TGCGCCAGCAGCTACACTAGCGGGGGGTTGACAGATACGCAGTATTTT. Translated, it gives CASSYTSGGLTDTQYF. The V and J genes are TRBV5-1 and TRBJ2-3; 12 bases line up with TRBD2. V shed 3 bases, J shed 3 bases, and the junction held 5 bases outside the gene matches. Per the germline V gene, CDR1 is SGHRS and CDR2 is YFSETQ. The CDR3 covers 16 residues.

A few counts support this clonotype. The chain combines TRBV28 with TRBJ2-7, with 9 bases fitting TRBD1. Germline trimming cut 6 bases from V and 3 bases from J; bases unmatched to any gene: 9. There are 15 residues in the CDR3. Germline V CDR1 and CDR2: MDHEN, SYDVKM. CDR3: CASSRDRGSFYEQYF. The DNA of the CDR3 is TGTGCCAGCAGCAGAGACAGGGGGAGTTTCTACGAGCAGTACTTC. The full variable domain, in which reference TRBV28 and TRBJ2-7 provide the parts outside the CDR3, is DVKVTQSSRYLVKRTGEKVFLECVQDMDHENMFWYRQDPGLGLRLIYFSYDVKMKEKGDIPEGYSVSREKKERFSLILESASTNQTSMYLCASSRDRGSFYEQYFGPGTRLTVT.

For this clonotype: It is likely a read error, because the conserved phenylalanine at the end of the CDR3 is missing. The V call is TRBV12-3 or TRBV12-4, the J call TRBJ2-1; 7 bases are shared with TRBD2. The CDR3 has 16 residues. The junction had 11 bases not matched to a gene; V was cut back by 5 bases and J by 4 bases. In DNA form, the CDR3 reads TGTGCCAGCAGTCCTCCCCGACTAGCCATATACAATGAGCAGTTCCTC. As protein: CASSPPRLAIYNEQFL.

This clonotype has ten or more counts. The V and J genes are TRBV20-1 and TRBJ2-4; D remains unclear. The germline V and J ends were trimmed by 5 bases and 0 bases, with 8 bases remaining between them. CDR1 and CDR2 (germline): DFQATT, SNEGSKA (reference sequence). There are 13 residues in the CDR3. The CDR3 nucleotides are TGCAGTGCTTCCCGTTTAGCCAAAAACATTCAGTACTTC. It translates to CSASRLAKNIQYF.

CDR3 nucleotide sequence: TGCGCCAGCAGCTTCTCTCGGGACAGCCTCTATGGCTACACCTTC. Its translation: CASSFSRDSLYGYTF. The J gene is TRBJ1-2, the V gene TRBV5-1; 7 positions match TRBD1. V was pared by 2 bases and J by 4 bases, with 8 bases of the junction left unmatched. CDR1 and CDR2 (germline): SGHRS, YFSETQ. The CDR3 runs 15 residues.

The V call is TRBV12-3 or TRBV12-4, the J call TRBJ1-4; D is unresolved. The CDR3 covers 15 residues. Between the trimmed V and J ends, which lost 8 bases and 0 bases, there was a span of 13 bases. The CDR3 reads CASRRVQATNEKLFF. As DNA, the CDR3 is TGTGCCAGCCGCCGGGTTCAGGCAACTAATGAAAAACTGTTTTTT.

The chain joins TRBV20-1 to TRBJ2-1; perhaps TRBD2 as D (5 bases). Per the germline V gene, CDR1 is DFQATT and CDR2 is SNEGSKA (reference sequence). The CDR3 contains 16 residues. Trimming removed 5 bases at V and 0 bases at J, with 17 bases between. The CDR3: CSAPLRGWSSYNEQFF. DNA for the CDR3: TGCAGTGCTCCGTTAAGAGGGTGGAGCTCCTACAATGAGCAGTTCTTC.

This clonotype was seen many times. V and J are TRBV5-1 and TRBJ1-1, with 8 bases identical to TRBD1. V lost 4 bases and J lost 1; bases outside the gene matches: 3. Germline V gene sequence: CDR1 SGHRS, CDR2 YFSETQ. The CDR3 runs 14 residues. The chain's CDR3 is CASSPGGPNTEAFF. In nucleotides, the CDR3 is TGCGCCAGCAGCCCAGGGGGCCCGAACACTGAAGCTTTCTTT.

This clonotype was seen more than once but under ten times. A much larger clonotype is one base distant, so this may be a read error. The gene calls are TRBV7-2 and TRBJ2-3, with 10 bases matching TRBD2. CDR1 and CDR2 from the germline V gene are SGHTA and FQGNSA. This CDR3 has 15 residues. The CDR3 protein is CASSPSGGGTDTRYF. The CDR3 DNA is TGTGCCAGCAGCCCTAGCGGGGGCGGCACAGATACGCGGTATTTT. Complete variable domain (other parts from reference TRBV7-2 and TRBJ2-3): GAGVSQSPSNKVTEKGKDVELRCDPISGHTALYWYRQSLGQGLEFLIYFQGNSAPDKSGLPSDRFSAERTGGSVSTLTIQRTQQEDSAVYLCASSPSGGGTDTRYFGPGTRLTVL.

The gene calls are TRBV4-2 and TRBJ2-5, with a tentative D call TRBD2 (6 bases). Germline V lookup: CDR1 LGHNA, CDR2 YNFKEQ. V gave up 5 bases and J gave up 5 bases, with 15 bases separating them. This CDR3 comprises 14 residues. The CDR3 DNA is TGTGCCAGCAGCGCCATCGGGGGTTTGGAGACCCAGTACTTC. Translating gives CASSAIGGLETQYF.

A few counts support this clonotype. The chain carries TRBV4-2 and TRBJ1-5, with D uncertain. V was pared by 0 bases and J by 2 bases, with 11 bases between. The CDR3 is 16 amino acids. The germline gives CDR1 LGHNA, CDR2 YNFKEQ. The CDR3 bases are TGTGCCAGCAGCCAAGATTTATCCGGGGGCAATCAGCCCCAGCATTTT. Its protein product is CASSQDLSGGNQPQHF.